The 27 T cell receptor beta chains below were found in one sample sequenced in a study of CD8+CD57+ T cells in acquired aplastic anemia (dated by TCRdb to the late 2010s). TCRdb shows the sequencer as Illumina HiSeq 2000. Genomic DNA was used as template for profiling of TCR beta VDJ combinations and CDR3 sequences. The public reads were run again by TCRdb, first through fastp at Q25 and then through MiXCR, and only productive beta chains were kept. Duplicate CDR3 protein sequences are folded into a single record with the most common DNA and genes. Across this sample there are 150,000 to 200,000 distinct CDR3 sequences, with 47% seen only once. The ten largest clonotypes hold 1.1% of the sample. Expansion of CD8+CD57+ cells had been shown by flow cytometry in the patients chosen for sequencing. Sequenced: sorted CD4+, CD8+, or CD8+CD57+ T cells (not recorded which) from PBMCs. The receptor source for this set is a human donor with aplastic anemia.

The table lists this clonotype with many counts. V is TRBV6-2 or TRBV6-3 and J is TRBJ1-5; the D is unclear. Trimming removed 0 bases at V and 3 bases at J, with 6 bases between. Germline V CDR1 and CDR2: MNHEY, SVGEGT. The CDR3 is 14 amino acids. The CDR3 spells CASSYSTYNQPQHF. In nucleotides, the CDR3 is TGTGCCAGCAGTTACTCGACATACAATCAGCCCCAGCATTTT.

The chain employs TRBV10-3 and TRBJ2-1; possible D gene TRBD2, 5 bases. CDR1 ENHRY and CDR2 SYGVKD come from the germline V gene. This CDR3 is 12 amino acids long. V lost 3 bases to trimming and J lost 7 bases, with 7 bases between them. The CDR3 DNA is TGTGCCATCAGTGATTCGGGGAATGAGCAGTTCTTC. This gives the protein CAISDSGNEQFF.

This clonotype occurred many times. The chain links TRBV6-5 to TRBJ1-5, with D hard to call. Germline loops: CDR1 MNHEY, CDR2 SVGAGI. CDR3 size: 14 residues. Trimming stripped 0 bases from V and 7 bases from J, with 10 bases between. The DNA for the CDR3 is TGTGCCAGCAGTTACTCCCCAGGAAGGCAGCCCCAGCATTTT. Translated, it gives CASSYSPGRQPQHF.

The chain employs TRBV10-1 and TRBJ2-5; 7 bases line up with TRBD2. Trimming cost V 0 bases and J 2 bases; bases outside gene matches: 6. This CDR3 comprises 16 residues. Looked up from germline, CDR1 is WNHNN and CDR2 is SYGVQD (reference sequence). Written as DNA, the CDR3 is TGCGCCAGCAGTGAGTCGAACCAGGGAGGGCAAGAGACCCAGTACTTC. It specifies CASSESNQGGQETQYF.

This sequence joins TRBV15 and TRBJ2-5; the match to TRBD2 covers 8 bases. The junction had 16 bases not matched to a gene; V was cut back by 8 bases and J by 5 bases. CDR1 and CDR2 from the germline V gene are LNHNV and YYDKDF (reference sequence). This CDR3 has 16 amino acids. The CDR3 DNA follows: TGTGCCACCGGGCAGACGAACACCGGGGGGGAGGAGACCCAGTACTTC. Its protein is CATGQTNTGGEETQYF.

This clonotype was recorded only once. V gene TRBV2 combines with J gene TRBJ2-3; possibly TRBD1 for D (6 bases). Trimming removed 0 bases at V and 6 bases at J, with 19 bases between. In germline, CDR1 is SNHLY, CDR2 FYNNEI. The CDR3 covers 17 residues. In nucleotides, the CDR3 is TGTGCCAGCAGTGAAGCGGTCTCGTGGGGGCCCCCCGATACGCAGTATTTT. It codes for CASSEAVSWGPPDTQYF.

This clonotype showed up many times. This CDR3 is CASRLQGANTGELFF. The CDR3 region has the DNA TGTGCCAGTAGACTACAGGGCGCGAACACCGGGGAGCTGTTTTTT. The rearrangement links TRBV19 to TRBJ2-2, with D tentatively TRBD1 (6 bases). CDR1 and CDR2 (germline): LNHDA, SQIVND (reference sequence). V lost 6 bases and J lost 0, with 11 bases in between. This CDR3 spans 15 amino acids.

The chain couples TRBV9 to TRBJ1-1; D remains ambiguous. Germline CDR1 is SGDLS and CDR2 is YYNGEE. V was clipped by 0 bases and J by 1 base, with 10 bases between them. The CDR3 extends over 15 amino acids. The CDR3 DNA is TGTGCCAGCAGCGTAGATGTGGGTGGGAACACTGAAGCTTTCTTT. This translates into CASSVDVGGNTEAFF.

The J gene is TRBJ2-7, the V gene TRBV20-1; possible D gene TRBD1, 6 bases. Looked up from germline, CDR1 is DFQATT and CDR2 is SNEGSKA (reference sequence). V was pared by 0 bases and J by 3 bases, with 12 bases between. CDR3 length equals 14 residues. The CDR3 DNA is TGCAGTGCTAGAGATAACAGGGCAGGCTACGAGCAGTACTTC. Translation gives CSARDNRAGYEQYF.

The V and J genes are TRBV10-3 and TRBJ1-1, with D possibly being TRBD1 (6 bases). CDR1 is ENHRY and CDR2 is SYGVKD in the germline V gene. With 10 bases removed from V and 7 bases from J, the gap between germline ends came to 10 bases. This CDR3 region has 10 residues. The CDR3: CASGGDEAFF. CDR3 coding DNA: TGTGCCAGTGGGGGCGATGAAGCTTTCTTT.

The chain couples TRBV6-1 to TRBJ1-1; 9 positions agree with TRBD1. J gave up 6 bases and V 6 bases, and 5 bases lay outside the gene matches. This CDR3 comprises 13 residues. Germline lookup yields CDR1 MNHNS and CDR2 SASEGT. CDR3 sequence (DNA): TGTGCCAGCAGGGGACAGGGTGAACCTGAAGCTTTCTTT. The encoded protein is CASRGQGEPEAFF.

About this clonotype itself: A read error may produce the germline difference seen at one junction end. This chain joins TRBV10-3 and TRBJ2-7; tentatively, D is TRBD2 (7 bases). The CDR3 runs to 12 residues. Looked up from germline, CDR1 is ENHRY and CDR2 is SYGVKD. CDR3 in DNA: TGTGCCATCGGGAGGGACACCGGGGAGCTGTACTTC. This encodes CAIGRDTGELYF.

This clonotype was detected only once. This chain connects TRBV28 to TRBJ2-7; TRBD2 might be the D (5 bases). The CDR3 is 16 amino acids. CDR1 is MDHEN, CDR2 SYDVKM, per germline. The germline V and J ends were trimmed by 5 bases and 6 bases, with 23 bases remaining between them. The CDR3 is CASSIPGVLVSGEQYF. In DNA form, the CDR3 reads TGTGCCAGCAGTATACCGGGTGTACTAGTAAGTGGCGAGCAGTACTTC.

The chain recombines TRBV15 with TRBJ1-2, with a tentative D call TRBD1 (6 bases). V was cut by 0 bases and J by 6 bases, with 14 bases left in between. Germline V lookup: CDR1 LNHNV, CDR2 YYDKDF (reference sequence). The CDR3 totals 15 residues. In DNA form, the CDR3 reads TGTGCCACCAGCAGAGATATAGAGGGGGGGAATGGCTACACCTTC. Protein sequence: CATSRDIEGGNGYTF.

This clonotype occurred many times. The chain is built from TRBV10-2 and TRBJ1-1, with D perhaps matching TRBD1 (5 bases). The CDR3 has 13 amino acids. Per germline, CDR1 WSHSY and CDR2 SAAADI. Trimming cost V 4 bases and J 8 bases, with 14 bases left between them. The CDR3 reads CASSVGAQGEAFF. CDR3 nucleotide sequence: TGCGCCAGCAGTGTAGGGGCGCAAGGGGAAGCTTTCTTT.

This clonotype was observed at least ten times. This chain links TRBV5-8 with TRBJ1-2, with 8 nucleotides matching TRBD1. The CDR3 length is 14 residues. CDR1 SGHTS and CDR2 YDEGEE come from the germline V gene. J gave up 8 bases and V 1 base, and 7 bases lay outside the gene matches. CDR3 protein: CASSLRRTGQGYTF. For the CDR3, the DNA is TGTGCCAGCAGCTTGCGGAGGACAGGGCAAGGCTACACCTTC.

The V call is TRBV20-1, the J call TRBJ2-7; D is uncertain. V dropped 3 bases and J dropped 3 bases, with 9 bases sitting between them. Germline loops: CDR1 DFQATT, CDR2 SNEGSKA (reference sequence). This CDR3 is 12 amino acids long. The CDR3 nucleotides read TGCAGTGCTAGTCGGCAGAACTACGAGCAGTACTTC. Translation: CSASRQNYEQYF.

This clonotype was picked up a small number of times. The V and J genes are TRBV7-9 and TRBJ2-2, with no clear D. This CDR3 is built from 11 residues. In germline, CDR1 is SEHNR, CDR2 FQNEAQ (reference sequence). With 2 bases removed from V and 5 bases from J, the gap between germline ends came to 0 bases. The CDR3 region has the DNA TGTGCCAGCAGCTTAACCGGGGAGCTGTTTTTT. As protein: CASSLTGELFF.

This clonotype was observed at least ten times. CDR3 region: CSARGPSYNEQFF. For the CDR3, the DNA is TGCAGTGCTAGGGGGCCCTCCTACAATGAGCAGTTCTTC. The chain is built from TRBV20-1 and TRBJ2-1; weak D call: TRBD1 (5 bases). Germline values: CDR1 DFQATT, CDR2 SNEGSKA (reference sequence). There are 13 residues in the CDR3. The V and J ends lost 3 bases and 0 bases respectively, with 6 bases between them.

The sample holds many counts of this clonotype. CDR3 residues: CASTSLDRANTGELFF. The CDR3 DNA reads as TGTGCCAGTACCTCCTTAGACAGGGCGAACACCGGGGAGCTGTTTTTT. The chain joins TRBV19 to TRBJ2-2, with TRBD1 identical over 7 bases. With 7 bases clipped from V and 0 bases from J, the junction kept 8 bases outside the gene matches. Germline CDR1 LNHDA, CDR2 SQIVND (reference sequence). The CDR3 loop spans 16 amino acids.

The chain couples TRBV10-2 to TRBJ1-5; D not resolved. The CDR3 spans 13 residues. V lost 4 bases, J lost 6 bases, and 10 bases lay in between. Germline V gives CDR1 WSHSY, CDR2 SAAADI. The CDR3 nucleotides read TGCGCCAGCAGTGGGCTAGCAAGTCAGCCCCAGCATTTT. Its protein is CASSGLASQPQHF.

This clonotype was recorded many times. The V call is TRBV5-6, the J call TRBJ1-1; D is unclear. The germline V gene has CDR1 SGHDT and CDR2 YYEEEE. The CDR3 consists of 13 residues. The V and J ends lost 3 bases and 11 bases respectively, with 17 bases between them. As DNA, the CDR3 is TGTGCCAGCAGCTCACCGGACCTCGCTGGTGCTTTCTTT. This gives the protein CASSSPDLAGAFF.

This clonotype appeared many times. The chain has TRBV9 and TRBJ1-3, with 8 positions matching TRBD1. The CDR3 length is 16 residues. The junction had 8 bases not matched to a gene; V was cut back by 4 bases and J by 2 bases. From germline, CDR1 is SGDLS and CDR2 YYNGEE. The CDR3 loop reads CASSSRTGSTGNTIYF. The CDR3 DNA reads as TGTGCCAGCAGCTCGCGGACAGGGTCTACTGGAAACACCATATATTTT. Combining the CDR3 with reference TRBV9 and TRBJ1-3 gives the whole variable domain DSGVTQTPKHLITATGQRVTLRCSPRSGDLSVYWYQQSLDQGLQFLIQYYNGEERAKGNILERFSAQQFPDLHSELNLSSLELGDSALYFCASSSRTGSTGNTIYFGEGSWLTVV.

This rearrangement joins TRBV15 to TRBJ2-7; the match to TRBD1 covers 7 bases. The J segment lost 1 base and the V segment lost 3 bases, leaving 0 bases of the junction unmatched. CDR1 is LNHNV, CDR2 YYDKDF, per germline (reference sequence). This CDR3 has 13 amino acids. CDR3 coding DNA: TGTGCCACCAGCAGGGACAGGTCCTACGAGCAGTACTTC. Encoded protein: CATSRDRSYEQYF.

This clonotype came up many times. The J gene is TRBJ2-5, the V gene TRBV5-4, with 9 bases fitting TRBD1. CDR1 and CDR2 (germline): SGHNT, YYREEE (reference sequence). The CDR3 is 13 residues long. Germline trimming cut 5 bases from V and 4 bases from J; bases unmatched to any gene: 3. CDR3 DNA sequence: TGTGCCAGCAGTAAGGACAGGGGAGAGACCCAGTACTTC. It codes for CASSKDRGETQYF.

This clonotype was recorded at least ten times. The V call is TRBV2, the J call TRBJ1-5; 11 nucleotides align to TRBD1. The CDR3 sequence is 15 residues long. After removal of 3 bases from V and 7 bases from J, the junction contained 5 bases not matched to a gene. CDR1 SNHLY and CDR2 FYNNEI come from the germline V gene. CDR3 sequence reads: CASSEGTGGGQPQHF. The CDR3 DNA follows: TGTGCCAGCAGTGAGGGGACAGGGGGAGGCCAGCCCCAGCATTTT.

This clonotype appeared once. Here the CDR3 DNA reads TGTGCCAGCACCCCGGGACAATGGAATGAAAAACTGTTTTTT. Translation: CASTPGQWNEKLFF. The chain uses TRBV6-1 and TRBJ1-4; D is perhaps TRBD1 (6 bases). Germline V gene lookup returns CDR1 MNHNS and CDR2 SASEGT. Trimming left V 7 bases short and J 5 bases short, with 14 bases between. This CDR3 is built from 14 residues.